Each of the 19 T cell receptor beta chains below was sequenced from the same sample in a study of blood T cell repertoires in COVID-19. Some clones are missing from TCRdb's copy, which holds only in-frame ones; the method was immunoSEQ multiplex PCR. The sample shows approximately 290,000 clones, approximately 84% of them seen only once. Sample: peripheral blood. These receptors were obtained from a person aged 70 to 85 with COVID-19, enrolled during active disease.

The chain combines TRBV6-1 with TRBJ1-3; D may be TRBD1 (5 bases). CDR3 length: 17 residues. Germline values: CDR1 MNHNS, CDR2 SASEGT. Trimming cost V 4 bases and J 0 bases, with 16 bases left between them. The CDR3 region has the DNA TGTGCCAGCAGTGGGTTGACAGCCCAATACTCTGGAAACACCATATATTTT. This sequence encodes CASSGLTAQYSGNTIYF.

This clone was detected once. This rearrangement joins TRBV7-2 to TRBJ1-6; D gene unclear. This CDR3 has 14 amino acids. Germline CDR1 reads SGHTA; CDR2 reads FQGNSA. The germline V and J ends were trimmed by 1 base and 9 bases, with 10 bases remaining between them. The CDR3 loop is CASSLDGAGSPLHF. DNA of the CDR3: TGTGCCAGCAGCTTAGACGGAGCCGGTTCACCCCTCCACTTT.

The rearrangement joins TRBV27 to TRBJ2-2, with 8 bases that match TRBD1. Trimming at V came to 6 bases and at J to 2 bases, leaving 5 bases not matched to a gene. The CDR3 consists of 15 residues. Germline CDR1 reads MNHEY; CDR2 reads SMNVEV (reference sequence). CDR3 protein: CASRPTGGNTGELFF. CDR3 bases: TGTGCCAGCAGACCCACAGGGGGAAACACCGGGGAGCTGTTTTTT.

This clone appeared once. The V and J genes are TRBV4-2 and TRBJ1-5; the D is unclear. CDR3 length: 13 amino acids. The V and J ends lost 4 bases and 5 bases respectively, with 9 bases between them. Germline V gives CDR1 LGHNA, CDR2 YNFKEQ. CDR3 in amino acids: CASSRAVDQPQHF. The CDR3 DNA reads TGTGCCAGCAGCCGGGCAGTTGATCAGCCCCAGCATTTT.

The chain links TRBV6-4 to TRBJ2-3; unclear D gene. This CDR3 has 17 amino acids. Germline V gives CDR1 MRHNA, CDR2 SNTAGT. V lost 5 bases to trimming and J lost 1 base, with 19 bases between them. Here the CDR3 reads CASSPSRSAVGTDTQYF. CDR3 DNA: TGTGCCAGCAGTCCATCACGAAGTGCAGTGGGCACAGATACGCAGTATTTT.

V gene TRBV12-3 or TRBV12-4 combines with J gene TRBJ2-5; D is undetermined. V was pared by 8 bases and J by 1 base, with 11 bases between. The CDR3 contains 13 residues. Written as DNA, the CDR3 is TGTGCCAGCCAAGTGGGCAGCCAAGAGACCCAGTACTTC. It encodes CASQVGSQETQYF.

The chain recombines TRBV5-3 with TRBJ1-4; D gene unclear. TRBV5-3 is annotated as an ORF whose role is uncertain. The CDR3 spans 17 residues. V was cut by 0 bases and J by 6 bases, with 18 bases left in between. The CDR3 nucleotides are TGTGCCAGAAGCTTGGCCCCCCTGCTTAGAGGAGATGAAAAACTGTTTTTT. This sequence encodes CARSLAPLLRGDEKLFF.

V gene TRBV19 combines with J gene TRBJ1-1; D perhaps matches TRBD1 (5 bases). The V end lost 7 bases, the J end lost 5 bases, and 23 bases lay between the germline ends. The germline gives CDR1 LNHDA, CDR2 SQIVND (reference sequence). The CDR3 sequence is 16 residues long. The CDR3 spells CASKRQGAGMETEAFF. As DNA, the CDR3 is TGTGCCAGTAAGAGGCAAGGGGCAGGGATGGAGACTGAAGCTTTCTTT.

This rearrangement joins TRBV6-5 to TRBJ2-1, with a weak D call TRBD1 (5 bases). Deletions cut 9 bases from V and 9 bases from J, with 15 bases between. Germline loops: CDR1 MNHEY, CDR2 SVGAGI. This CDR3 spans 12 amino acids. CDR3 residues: CASPRGNGEQFF. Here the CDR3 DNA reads TGTGCCAGTCCAAGGGGAAACGGTGAGCAGTTCTTC.

The DNA for the CDR3 is TGTGCCAGCAGCCAAGGACTAGCGGGGGACTGGCAGCAGTACTTC. It translates to CASSQGLAGDWQQYF. The genes are TRBV4-2 and TRBJ2-7; 12 nucleotides line up with TRBD2. The V and J ends lost 1 base and 8 bases, in that order; junction bases with no gene match: 6. The CDR3 contains 15 residues. Germline loops: CDR1 LGHNA, CDR2 YNFKEQ.

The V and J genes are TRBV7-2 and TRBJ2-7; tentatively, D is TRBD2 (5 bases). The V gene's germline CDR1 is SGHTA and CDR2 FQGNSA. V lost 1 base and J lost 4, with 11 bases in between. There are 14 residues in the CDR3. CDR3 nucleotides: TGTGCCAGCAGCTTAGTACCCGGGGAATACGAGCAGTACTTC. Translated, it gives CASSLVPGEYEQYF.

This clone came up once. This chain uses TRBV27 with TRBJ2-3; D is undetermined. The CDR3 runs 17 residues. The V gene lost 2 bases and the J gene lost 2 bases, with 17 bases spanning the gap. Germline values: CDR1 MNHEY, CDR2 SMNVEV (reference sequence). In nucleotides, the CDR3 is TGTGCCAGCAGTTTAAAACTGAGGCTCCCGTCCACAGATACGCAGTATTTT. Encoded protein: CASSLKLRLPSTDTQYF.

For the CDR3, the DNA is TGTGCCAGCAGCTTGACCCCCCCCGCTAGGATTAGAGAGACCCAGTACTTC. As protein: CASSLTPPARIRETQYF. The chain combines TRBV11-2 with TRBJ2-5; no clear D. V lost 3 bases and J lost 4, with 21 bases in between. The CDR3 contains 17 residues. Germline-derived CDR1 and CDR2 are SGHAT and FQNNGV.

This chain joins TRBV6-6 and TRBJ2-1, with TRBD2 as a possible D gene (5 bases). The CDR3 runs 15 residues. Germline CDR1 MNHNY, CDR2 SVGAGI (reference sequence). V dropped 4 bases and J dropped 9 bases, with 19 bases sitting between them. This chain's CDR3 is CASSSKDSPLGEQFF. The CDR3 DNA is TGTGCCAGCAGTTCCAAGGACTCCCCGTTGGGTGAGCAGTTCTTC.

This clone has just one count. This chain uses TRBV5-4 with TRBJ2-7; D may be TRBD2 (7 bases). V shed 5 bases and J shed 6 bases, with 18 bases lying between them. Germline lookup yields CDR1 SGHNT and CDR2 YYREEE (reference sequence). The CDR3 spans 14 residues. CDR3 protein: CASRTYGGRIEQYF. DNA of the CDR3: TGTGCCAGCAGGACCTACGGGGGGCGTATCGAGCAGTACTTC.

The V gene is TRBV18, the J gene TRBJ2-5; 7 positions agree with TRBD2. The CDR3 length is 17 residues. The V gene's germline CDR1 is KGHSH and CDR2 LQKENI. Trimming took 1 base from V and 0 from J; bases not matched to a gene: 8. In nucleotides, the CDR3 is TGTGCCAGCTCACCACTTCCCGGACTAGGGGACCAAGAGACCCAGTACTTC. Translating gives CASSPLPGLGDQETQYF.

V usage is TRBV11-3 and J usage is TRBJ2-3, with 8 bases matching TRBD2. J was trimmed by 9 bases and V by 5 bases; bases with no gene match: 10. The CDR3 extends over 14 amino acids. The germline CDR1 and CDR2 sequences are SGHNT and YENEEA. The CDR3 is CASSPGGAIGTQYF. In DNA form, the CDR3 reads TGTGCCAGCAGCCCCGGGGGGGCTATAGGAACGCAGTATTTT.

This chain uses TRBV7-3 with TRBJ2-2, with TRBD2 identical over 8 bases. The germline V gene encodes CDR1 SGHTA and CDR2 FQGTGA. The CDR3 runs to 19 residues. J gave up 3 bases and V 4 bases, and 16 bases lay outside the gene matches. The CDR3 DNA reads TGTGCCAGCAGCTCTACAAAGGGTAGCGGGATCCTTTACACCGGGGAGCTGTTTTTT. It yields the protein CASSSTKGSGILYTGELFF.

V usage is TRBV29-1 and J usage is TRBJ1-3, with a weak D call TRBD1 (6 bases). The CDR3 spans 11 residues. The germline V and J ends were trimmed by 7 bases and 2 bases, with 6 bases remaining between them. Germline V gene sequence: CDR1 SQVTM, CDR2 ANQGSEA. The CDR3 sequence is CSAGAGNTIYF. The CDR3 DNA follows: TGCAGCGCAGGGGCTGGAAACACCATATATTTT.